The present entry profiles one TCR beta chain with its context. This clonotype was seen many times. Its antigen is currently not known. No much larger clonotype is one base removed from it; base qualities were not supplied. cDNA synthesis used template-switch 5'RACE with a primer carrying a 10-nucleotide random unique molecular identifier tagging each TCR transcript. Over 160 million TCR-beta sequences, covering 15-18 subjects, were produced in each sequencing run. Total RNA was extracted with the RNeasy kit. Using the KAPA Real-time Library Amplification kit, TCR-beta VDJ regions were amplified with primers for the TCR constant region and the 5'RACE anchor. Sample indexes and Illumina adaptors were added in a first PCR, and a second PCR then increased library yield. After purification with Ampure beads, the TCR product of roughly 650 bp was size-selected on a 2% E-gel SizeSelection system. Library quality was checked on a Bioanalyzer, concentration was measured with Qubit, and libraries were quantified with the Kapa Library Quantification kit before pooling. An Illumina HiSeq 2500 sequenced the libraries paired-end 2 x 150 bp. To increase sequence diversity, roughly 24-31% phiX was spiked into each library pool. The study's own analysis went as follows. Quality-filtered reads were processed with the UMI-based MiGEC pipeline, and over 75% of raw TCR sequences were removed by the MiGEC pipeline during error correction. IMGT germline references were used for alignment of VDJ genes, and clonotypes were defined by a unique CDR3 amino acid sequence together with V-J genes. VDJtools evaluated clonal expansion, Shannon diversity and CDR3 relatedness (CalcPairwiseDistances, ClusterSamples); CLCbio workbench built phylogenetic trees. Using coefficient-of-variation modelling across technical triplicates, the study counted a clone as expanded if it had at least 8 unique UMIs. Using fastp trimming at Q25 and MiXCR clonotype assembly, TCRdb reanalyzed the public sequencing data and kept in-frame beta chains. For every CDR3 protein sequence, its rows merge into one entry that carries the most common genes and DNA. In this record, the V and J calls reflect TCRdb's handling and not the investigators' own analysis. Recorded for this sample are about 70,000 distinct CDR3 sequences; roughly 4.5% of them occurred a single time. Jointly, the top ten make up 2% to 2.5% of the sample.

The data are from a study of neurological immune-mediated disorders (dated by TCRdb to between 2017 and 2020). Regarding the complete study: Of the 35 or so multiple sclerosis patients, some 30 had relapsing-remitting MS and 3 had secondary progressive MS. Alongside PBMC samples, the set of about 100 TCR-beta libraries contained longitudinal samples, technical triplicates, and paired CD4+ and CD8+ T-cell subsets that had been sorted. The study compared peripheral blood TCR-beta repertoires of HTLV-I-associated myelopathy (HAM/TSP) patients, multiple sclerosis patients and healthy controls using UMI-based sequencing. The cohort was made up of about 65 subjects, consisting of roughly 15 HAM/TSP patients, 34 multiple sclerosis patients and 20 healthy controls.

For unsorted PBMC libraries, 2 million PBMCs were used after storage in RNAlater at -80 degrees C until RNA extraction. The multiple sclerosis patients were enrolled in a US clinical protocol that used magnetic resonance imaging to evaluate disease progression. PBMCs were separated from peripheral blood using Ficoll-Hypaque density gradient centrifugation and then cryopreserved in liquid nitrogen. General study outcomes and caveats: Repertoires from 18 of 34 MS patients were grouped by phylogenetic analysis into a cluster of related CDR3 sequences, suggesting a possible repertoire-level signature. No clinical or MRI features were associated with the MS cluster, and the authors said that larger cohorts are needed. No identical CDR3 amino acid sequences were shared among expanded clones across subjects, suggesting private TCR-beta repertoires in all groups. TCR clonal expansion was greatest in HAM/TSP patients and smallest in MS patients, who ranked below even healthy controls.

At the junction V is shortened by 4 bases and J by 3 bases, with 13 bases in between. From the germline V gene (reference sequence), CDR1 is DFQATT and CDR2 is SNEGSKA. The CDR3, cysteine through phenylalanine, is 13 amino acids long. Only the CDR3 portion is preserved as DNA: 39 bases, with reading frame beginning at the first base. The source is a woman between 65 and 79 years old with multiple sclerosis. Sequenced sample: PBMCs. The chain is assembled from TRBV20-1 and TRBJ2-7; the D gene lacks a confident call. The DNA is TGCAGTGCTAACGGTTATGCGATCTACGAGCAGTACTTC. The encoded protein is CSANGYAIYEQYF.